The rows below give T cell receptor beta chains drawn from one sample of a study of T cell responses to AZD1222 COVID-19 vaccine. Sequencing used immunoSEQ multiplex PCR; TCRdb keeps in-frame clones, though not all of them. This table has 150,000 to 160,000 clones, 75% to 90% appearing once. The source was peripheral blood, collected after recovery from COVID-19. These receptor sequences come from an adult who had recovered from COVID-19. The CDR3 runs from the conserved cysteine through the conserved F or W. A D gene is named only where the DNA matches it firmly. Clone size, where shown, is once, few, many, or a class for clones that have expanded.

TGCGCCAGCAGCTTGAGCTTAGCGGGAGCAGGCGAGCAGTACTTC,CASSLSLAGAGEQYF,TRBD2,TRBV5-1,NA,TRBJ2-7
TGTGCCAGCAGTTTAGGAGGGACAGGCCGTTCACCCCTCCACTTT,CASSLGGTGRSPLHF,TRBD1,TRBV28,NA,TRBJ1-6
TGTGCCAGCAGCCCTCTAGCTAGAGTCGTAGAGACCCAGTACTTC,CASSPLARVVETQYF,NA,TRBV7-9,few,TRBJ2-5
TGTGCCAGCTCCGCTAGCGAGACCTACAATGAGCAGTTCTTC,CASSASETYNEQFF,NA,TRBV18,once,TRBJ2-1
TGTGCCAGCAGCTTGACGGGGTCACACAATGAGCAGTTCTTC,CASSLTGSHNEQFF,NA,TRBV7-3,few,TRBJ2-1
TGTGCCAGCAGCTGGGACAGCGACGGTTACAATGAGCAGTTCTTC,CASSWDSDGYNEQFF,TRBD1,TRBV5-4,NA,TRBJ2-1
TGTGCCAGCGCAATCGACAGGGGCTACGAGCAGTACTTC,CASAIDRGYEQYF,TRBD1,TRBV27,NA,TRBJ2-7
TGTGCCAGCAGTCCTAGAAGGGGAGACCAAAACACCTTC,CASSPRRGDQNTF,NA,TRBV28,NA,TRBJ1-2
TGTGCCAGCAGCCAAGAAGCCATCCACTACGAGCAGTACTTC,CASSQEAIHYEQYF,NA,TRBV3-1/TRBV3-2,NA,TRBJ2-7
TGTGCCAGTAGTACCCGACGGGAGGGCCGTTCAGATACGCAGTATTTT,CASSTRREGRSDTQYF,TRBD2,TRBV19,NA,TRBJ2-3
TGTGCCAGCTCACAGCGGACAGGGGGTTCGGCTGAAGCTTTCTTT,CASSQRTGGSAEAFF,TRBD1,TRBV18,NA,TRBJ1-1
TGTGCCAGCAGCAGAAAGGGACTAGCAGGGGGTTACAATGAGCAGTTCTTC,CASSRKGLAGGYNEQFF,TRBD2,TRBV7-2,few,TRBJ2-1
TGTGCCAGCGTCTCCTCAGCCCACGGCAATCAGCCCCAGCATTTT,CASVSSAHGNQPQHF,NA,TRBV19,NA,TRBJ1-5
TGTGCCAGCAGCGTAGGCAGAACCTCTGGGGCCAACGTCCTGACTTTC,CASSVGRTSGANVLTF,NA,TRBV9,NA,TRBJ2-6
TGTGCCAGCAGTGAGGGGACAGGGGAGACAGATACGCAGTATTTT,CASSEGTGETDTQYF,TRBD1,TRBV2,once,TRBJ2-3
TGTGCCAGCAGCTTAACCAGGGTCGGATCGGGCGAGCAGTACTTC,CASSLTRVGSGEQYF,NA,TRBV7-3,NA,TRBJ2-7
TGTGCCAGCAGTGACAATCAGCCCCAGCATTTT,CASSDNQPQHF,NA,TRBV6-2/TRBV6-3,NA,TRBJ1-5
TGTGCCAGCAGTTCGACTGGGACAGTTCCTTCCCTCTTC,CASSSTGTVPSLF,TRBD1,TRBV28,NA,TRBJ2-1
TGTGCCAGCAGCTTGAACAGGGACGGGGGCGGCTACACCTTC,CASSLNRDGGGYTF,NA,TRBV7-9,NA,TRBJ1-2
TGCAGCGTTGAGCTCCCAGGTCGGATCTATGGCTACACCTTC,CSVELPGRIYGYTF,NA,TRBV29-1,NA,TRBJ1-2
TGTGCCAGCAGCCAGACAGGGGTCAATCAGCCCCAGCATTTT,CASSQTGVNQPQHF,TRBD1,TRBV11-2,NA,TRBJ1-5
TGCAGCGTTGAAGATCTTGGCCGCCGGAACGAGCAGTACTTC,CSVEDLGRRNEQYF,NA,TRBV29-1,NA,TRBJ2-7
TGTGCCAGCAGTTTGGGTGCCGGGGAGCTGTTTTTT,CASSLGAGELFF,NA,TRBV12-3/TRBV12-4,NA,TRBJ2-2
TGTGGAGCAGTACATAGCAATCAGCCCCAGCATTTT,CGAVHSNQPQHF,NA,TRBV12-2,few,TRBJ1-5
TGTGCCAGCAGCTTAGGGCAGTCGAACACTGAAGCTTTCTTT,CASSLGQSNTEAFF,NA,TRBV7-2,few,TRBJ1-1
TGTGCCAGCAGTGATGCGGGATCCAAGGGTGAAAAACTGTTTTTT,CASSDAGSKGEKLFF,NA,TRBV2,NA,TRBJ1-4
TGTGCCAGCAGTTTACGGAGCCAAGAGACCCAGTACTTC,CASSLRSQETQYF,NA,TRBV12-3/TRBV12-4,NA,TRBJ2-5
TGTGCCAGCAGCGTCAGAAGCGGCGGTAACACAGATACGCAGTATTTT,CASSVRSGGNTDTQYF,NA,TRBV9,NA,TRBJ2-3
TGCGCCAGCAGCCGGGCGGGACGACGCTCCTACGAGCAGTACTTC,CASSRAGRRSYEQYF,NA,TRBV5-1,NA,TRBJ2-7
TGTGCCAGCAGCTTAGCCGCAGGCTTGGGGGACAATGAGCAGTTCTTC,CASSLAAGLGDNEQFF,NA,TRBV7-6,NA,TRBJ2-1
TGTGCCTTTAGGACAGGGGCGCAGGTTGACTATGGCTACACCTTC,CAFRTGAQVDYGYTF,TRBD1,TRBV7-2,NA,TRBJ1-2
TGCAGCGTTTGGGGGGGGGAACCCGGCTACACCTTC,CSVWGGEPGYTF,NA,TRBV29-1,once,TRBJ1-2
TGTGCCAGCAATTCGGACAGGGGTAAAAACATTCAGTACTTC,CASNSDRGKNIQYF,TRBD1,TRBV2,NA,TRBJ2-4
TGTGCCAGCAGCTTAGCCCGGGGATCTAACACCATATATTTT,CASSLARGSNTIYF,NA,TRBV7-9,few,TRBJ1-3
TGCGCCAGCAGCCGAACACAGGGGCGGGACTATGGCTACACCTTC,CASSRTQGRDYGYTF,TRBD1,TRBV4-3,NA,TRBJ1-2